The 27 T cell receptor beta chains given below trace back to one sample, sequenced in a study of OX40 agonist ivuxolimab in advanced cancers. Generated by immunoSEQ multiplex PCR, the TCRdb table keeps only in-frame clones and is missing some. This table has around 60,000 clones, roughly 89% appearing once. The material sequenced was CD4+ or CD8+ T cells sorted from blood, taken in a trial of the OX40 agonist ivuxolimab. The receptors originated from an adult with an advanced solid tumor such as melanoma, head and neck, liver or kidney cancer.

The CDR3 nucleotides are TGTGCCAGCAGTTTCAGGGGCACAGATACGCAGTATTTT. It translates to CASSFRGTDTQYF. V gene TRBV27 combines with J gene TRBJ2-3; D may be TRBD1 (5 bases). CDR3 length equals 13 residues. The V end lost 3 bases, the J end lost 1 base, and 5 bases lay between the germline ends. CDR1 MNHEY and CDR2 SMNVEV come from the germline V gene (reference sequence).

V and J are TRBV6-1 and TRBJ2-3; either TRBD1 or TRBD2 may supply D (5 bases each). Germline V gene lookup returns CDR1 MNHNS and CDR2 SASEGT. The CDR3 length is 15 residues. The V end was cut by 8 bases, the J end by 5 bases, with 20 bases between. CDR3 in amino acids: CASPGGGHRGDTQYF. The CDR3 region has the DNA TGTGCCAGCCCTGGTGGAGGACACCGGGGAGATACGCAGTATTTT.

The chain combines TRBV15 with TRBJ1-1, with D possibly matching TRBD1 (6 bases). There are 15 residues in the CDR3. V dropped 6 bases and J dropped 4 bases, with 18 bases sitting between them. Germline CDR1 reads LNHNV; CDR2 reads YYDKDF (reference sequence). CDR3 sequence: CATRTSSRGSTEAFF. In DNA form, the CDR3 reads TGTGCCACCAGGACTTCGAGTAGGGGGAGCACTGAAGCTTTCTTT.

The V and J genes are TRBV11-2 and TRBJ1-2; 9 bases line up with TRBD1. The germline CDR1 and CDR2 sequences are SGHAT and FQNNGV. V was clipped by 5 bases and J by 8 bases; unmatched bases: 18. The CDR3 totals 17 residues. The CDR3 is CASSPFGLGTGLHGYTF. For the CDR3, the DNA is TGTGCCAGCAGCCCCTTTGGACTCGGGACAGGGTTACACGGCTACACCTTC.

This clone came up once. J is TRBJ2-5 and V is TRBV29-1, with D perhaps assigned TRBD1 or TRBD2 (5 bases each). Trimming removed 5 bases from V and 5 bases from J, with 12 bases in between. The CDR3 runs 12 residues. Germline assignment: CDR1 SQVTM and CDR2 ANQGSEA. The CDR3 protein is CSVPPEGETQYF. The CDR3 nucleotides read TGCAGCGTTCCCCCCGAGGGGGAGACCCAGTACTTC.

This chain joins TRBV2 and TRBJ2-7, with TRBD1 identical over 7 bases. The germline V gene has CDR1 SNHLY and CDR2 FYNNEI. The CDR3 covers 13 residues. V trimming: 5 bases; J trimming: 4 bases; junction bases outside the gene matches: 5. In DNA form, the CDR3 reads TGTGCCAGCAGTAGGGACAGACTTTACGAGCAGTACTTC. Amino acids: CASSRDRLYEQYF. The full variable domain, rest sourced from reference TRBV2 and TRBJ2-7, is EPEVTQTPSHQVTQMGQEVILRCVPISNHLYFYWYRQILGQKVEFLVSFYNNEISEKSEIFDDQFSVERPDGSNFTLKIRSTKLEDSAMYFCASSRDRLYEQYFGPGTRLTVT.

This clone was picked up a small number of times. The CDR3 nucleotides read TGCGCCAGCAGCTTGGGACGACAGGGCGATAATTCACCCCTCCACTTT. Protein product: CASSLGRQGDNSPLHF. The chain carries TRBV5-1 and TRBJ1-6; 7 nucleotides agree with TRBD1. The CDR3 runs to 16 residues. The germline V gene encodes CDR1 SGHRS and CDR2 YFSETQ. V shed 0 bases, J shed 5 bases, and the junction held 5 bases outside the gene matches. The entire variable domain, with the rest obtained from reference TRBV5-1 and TRBJ1-6, is as follows: KAGVTQTPRYLIKTRGQQVTLSCSPISGHRSVSWYQQTPGQGLQFLFEYFSETQRNKGNFPGRFSGRQFSNSRSEMNVSTLELGDSALYLCASSLGRQGDNSPLHFGNGTRLTVT.

The chain recombines TRBV5-4 with TRBJ2-4, with 7 bases identical to TRBD2. The CDR3 consists of 11 residues. V lost 0 bases to trimming and J lost 14 bases; unmatched junction nucleotides: 2. Germline V gene sequence: CDR1 SGHNT, CDR2 YYREEE (reference sequence). CDR3 bases: TGTGCCAGCAGCTTGGGGGCGGGAGAGTACTTC. Its translation is CASSLGAGEYF.

The chain recombines TRBV4-1 with TRBJ1-5; D is uncertain. The CDR3 runs 16 residues. Per the germline V gene, CDR1 is MGHRA and CDR2 is YSYEKL. V was clipped by 2 bases and J by 4 bases, with 15 bases between them. CDR3 coding DNA: TGCGCCAGCAGCCAAAGTCCGTCGGCCCTAAATCAGCCCCAGCATTTT. This sequence encodes CASSQSPSALNQPQHF.

This clone was picked up one time. V gene TRBV7-8 combines with J gene TRBJ2-1, with TRBD2 matching 7 bases. Trimming removed 5 bases from V and 9 bases from J; junction bases left unmatched: 13. The CDR3 consists of 15 residues. Germline V lookup: CDR1 SGHVS, CDR2 FQNEAQ. The CDR3 region has the DNA TGTGCCAGCAGCCCCCAGGGAGCGGGATTGGCTGAGCAGTTCTTC. Amino acids: CASSPQGAGLAEQFF.

The chain links TRBV2 to TRBJ1-4; no clear D gene. V lost 2 bases and J 5 bases, leaving 15 bases between the germline ends. The CDR3 runs 16 residues. Germline V lookup: CDR1 SNHLY, CDR2 FYNNEI. CDR3 nucleotides: TGTGCCAGCAGTGAAAAGTCGACACGAAACAATGAAAAACTGTTTTTT. Its protein is CASSEKSTRNNEKLFF.

The V gene is TRBV7-3, the J gene TRBJ1-1; D unclear. The V end lost 6 bases, the J end lost 4 bases, and 12 bases lay between the germline ends. Germline loops: CDR1 SGHTA, CDR2 FQGTGA. This CDR3 spans 13 amino acids. The CDR3 sequence is CASSQTGGTEAFF. The CDR3 DNA reads TGTGCCAGCAGTCAGACCGGAGGCACTGAAGCTTTCTTT.

The J gene is TRBJ2-7, the V gene TRBV27; TRBD1 might be the D (6 bases). Germline V lookup: CDR1 MNHEY, CDR2 SMNVEV (reference sequence). V gave up 6 bases and J gave up 3 bases, with 15 bases separating them. The CDR3 is made up of 14 amino acids. The CDR3 coding sequence is TGTGCCAGCAGGTCCTTACAGGGTGACTACGAGCAGTACTTC. Its translation is CASRSLQGDYEQYF.

The V gene is TRBV27, the J gene TRBJ2-3, with D possibly matching TRBD2 (6 bases). The germline V gene encodes CDR1 MNHEY and CDR2 SMNVEV (reference sequence). This CDR3 spans 14 amino acids. V gave up 5 bases and J gave up 4 bases, with 13 bases separating them. The CDR3 bases are TGTGCCAGCAGTACTGGGACTTTACCAGATACGCAGTATTTT. Its protein is CASSTGTLPDTQYF.

The chain combines TRBV7-3 with TRBJ2-2, with D tentatively TRBD2 (7 bases). V gave up 2 bases and J gave up 0 bases, with 13 bases separating them. The CDR3 loop spans 17 amino acids. The V gene's germline CDR1 is SGHTA and CDR2 FQGTGA. The CDR3 reads CASSLVGGTTNTGELFF. CDR3 nucleotides: TGTGCCAGCAGCTTAGTAGGGGGGACTACGAACACCGGGGAGCTGTTTTTT.

The genes are TRBV27 and TRBJ2-1, with D unresolved. CDR3 length: 14 residues. V gave up 8 bases and J gave up 6 bases, with 17 bases separating them. Germline V CDR1 and CDR2: MNHEY, SMNVEV (reference sequence). The CDR3 protein is CASSPNSPGNEQFF. As DNA, the CDR3 is TGTGCCAGCTCCCCAAACTCCCCCGGCAATGAGCAGTTCTTC.

The chain links TRBV4-1 to TRBJ2-5; D might be TRBD2 (5 bases). Trimming took 1 base from V and 5 from J, leaving 11 bases between them. CDR3 length: 14 residues. CDR1 and CDR2 (germline): MGHRA, YSYEKL. The CDR3 nucleotides are TGCGCCAGCAGCCAAGTGCTAGCTAGGGAGACCCAGTACTTC. It is translated as CASSQVLARETQYF.

This sequence joins TRBV27 and TRBJ2-4; no reliable D call. V dropped 9 bases and J dropped 6 bases, with 6 bases sitting between them. Germline V CDR1 and CDR2: MNHEY, SMNVEV (reference sequence). The CDR3 sequence is 10 residues long. The CDR3 protein is CASGGNIQYF. The CDR3 DNA is TGTGCCAGTGGCGGAAACATTCAGTACTTC.

This chain uses TRBV13 with TRBJ2-7; tentatively, D is TRBD1 or TRBD2 (5 bases each). V was pared by 6 bases and J by 3 bases, with 12 bases between. The CDR3 covers 13 residues. CDR1 PRHDT and CDR2 FYEKMQ come from the germline V gene (reference sequence). The CDR3 sequence is CASSRGVNYEQYF. The CDR3 DNA follows: TGTGCCAGCAGTCGAGGGGTCAACTACGAGCAGTACTTC.

V is TRBV5-1 and J is TRBJ2-7, with 14 bases lining up with TRBD2. The junction had 2 bases not matched to a gene; V was cut back by 4 bases and J by 5 bases. The germline V gene encodes CDR1 SGHRS and CDR2 YFSETQ. The CDR3 is 14 residues long. The CDR3 reads CASSLGLAGDEQYF. The CDR3 bases are TGCGCCAGCAGCCTGGGACTAGCGGGAGACGAGCAGTACTTC.

Turning to this clone: Other DNA sequences within the sample encode an identical CDR3. CDR3: CASSLGRGRGGYGYTF. The DNA of the CDR3 is TGTGCCAGCAGCTTAGGCCGCGGCAGAGGGGGCTATGGCTACACCTTC. The chain joins TRBV13 to TRBJ1-2; D perhaps matches TRBD1 (6 bases). CDR1 is PRHDT and CDR2 is FYEKMQ in the germline V gene (reference sequence). Trimming removed 0 bases at V and 4 bases at J, with 15 bases between. CDR3 length: 16 amino acids.

V gene TRBV5-4 combines with J gene TRBJ1-5, with D tentatively TRBD1 (5 bases). Germline V gene sequence: CDR1 SGHNT, CDR2 YYREEE (reference sequence). V was pared by 2 bases and J by 3 bases, with 9 bases between. The CDR3 totals 14 residues. The CDR3 region is CASSFHGANQPQHF. The CDR3 nucleotides are TGTGCCAGCAGCTTTCACGGGGCCAATCAGCCCCAGCATTTT. The full variable domain, with the rest looked up from reference TRBV5-4 and TRBJ1-5, is ETGVTQSPTHLIKTRGQQVTLRCSSQSGHNTVSWYQQALGQGPQFIFQYYREEENGRGNFPPRFSGLQFPNYSSELNVNALELDDSALYLCASSFHGANQPQHFGDGTRLSIL.

This chain uses TRBV27 with TRBJ2-5; D might be TRBD1 or TRBD2, each matching 5 bases. The V gene's germline CDR1 is MNHEY and CDR2 SMNVEV (reference sequence). Deletions cut 6 bases from V and 5 bases from J, with 19 bases between. CDR3 length equals 15 residues. DNA of the CDR3: TGTGCCAGCAGACCAGCTGGGACCGAAGGCGAGACCCAGTACTTC. Translated, it gives CASRPAGTEGETQYF.

The chain employs TRBV6-1 and TRBJ2-7; 13 nucleotides agree with TRBD2. CDR1 MNHNS and CDR2 SASEGT come from the germline V gene. J gave up 2 bases and V 3 bases, and 4 bases lay outside the gene matches. The CDR3 loop spans 16 amino acids. The DNA of the CDR3 is TGTGCCAGCAGTGAGGCACTAGCGGGAGGGCCCTACGAGCAGTACTTC. Translation gives CASSEALAGGPYEQYF.

J is TRBJ1-1 and V is TRBV5-1; D unresolved. The CDR3 covers 13 residues. From germline, CDR1 is SGHRS and CDR2 YFSETQ. Trimming removed 3 bases from V and 4 bases from J, with 10 bases in between. The CDR3 spells CASSSPFFTEAFF. The DNA of the CDR3 is TGCGCCAGCAGCTCGCCCTTTTTCACTGAAGCTTTCTTT. The whole variable domain, remainder taken from reference TRBV5-1 and TRBJ1-1, is KAGVTQTPRYLIKTRGQQVTLSCSPISGHRSVSWYQQTPGQGLQFLFEYFSETQRNKGNFPGRFSGRQFSNSRSEMNVSTLELGDSALYLCASSSPFFTEAFFGQGTRLTVV.

This clone is a singleton in its sample. This chain uses TRBV29-1 with TRBJ1-2; D might be TRBD1 (6 bases). The CDR3 consists of 14 residues. Germline lookup yields CDR1 SQVTM and CDR2 ANQGSEA. Trimming took off 7 bases at V and 4 bases at J, with 19 bases between the two ends. The CDR3, as DNA: TGCAGCGCCGGGGAGGGGGACCCTCGCTATGGCTACACCTTC. It encodes CSAGEGDPRYGYTF. The whole variable domain, filled in from reference TRBV29-1 and TRBJ1-2, reads SAVISQKPSRDICQRGTSLTIQCQVDSQVTMMFWYRQQPGQSLTLIATANQGSEATYESGFVIDKFPISRPNLTFSTLTVSNMSPEDSSIYLCSAGEGDPRYGYTFGSGTRLTVV.

J is TRBJ2-7 and V is TRBV4-1; TRBD1 matches at 9 bases. The CDR3 sequence is 17 residues long. J was trimmed by 5 bases and V by 2 bases; bases with no gene match: 13. Germline CDR1 and CDR2: MGHRA and YSYEKL. CDR3 sequence reads: CASSQFQGQGVLNEQYF. The CDR3 bases are TGCGCCAGCAGCCAATTCCAGGGACAGGGCGTTTTGAACGAGCAGTACTTC.